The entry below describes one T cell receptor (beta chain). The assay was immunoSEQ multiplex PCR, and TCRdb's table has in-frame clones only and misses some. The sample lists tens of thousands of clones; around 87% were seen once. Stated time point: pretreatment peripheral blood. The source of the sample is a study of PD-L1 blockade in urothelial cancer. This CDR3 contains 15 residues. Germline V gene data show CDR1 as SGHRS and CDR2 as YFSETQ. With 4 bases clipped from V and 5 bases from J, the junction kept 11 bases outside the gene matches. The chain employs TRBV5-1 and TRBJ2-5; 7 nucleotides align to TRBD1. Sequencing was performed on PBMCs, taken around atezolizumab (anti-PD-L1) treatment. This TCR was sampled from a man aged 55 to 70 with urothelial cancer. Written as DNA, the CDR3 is TGCGCCAGCAGCCAACGACAGGGTGTCTGGGAGACCCAGTACTTC. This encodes CASSQRQGVWETQYF.